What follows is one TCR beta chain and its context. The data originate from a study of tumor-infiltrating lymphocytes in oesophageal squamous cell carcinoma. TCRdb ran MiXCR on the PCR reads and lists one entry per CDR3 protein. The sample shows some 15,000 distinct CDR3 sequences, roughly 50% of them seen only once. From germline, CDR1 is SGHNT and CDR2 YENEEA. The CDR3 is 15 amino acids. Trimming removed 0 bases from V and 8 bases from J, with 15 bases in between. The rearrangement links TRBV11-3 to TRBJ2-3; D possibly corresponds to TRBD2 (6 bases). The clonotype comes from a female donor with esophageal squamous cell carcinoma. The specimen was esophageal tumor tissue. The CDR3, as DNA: TGTGCCAGCAGCTTAGACCCACCGACTAGATCTACGCAGTATTTT. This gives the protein CASSLDPPTRSTQYF.